The rows below give T cell receptor beta chains drawn from one sample of a study of CD8+CD57+ T cells in acquired aplastic anemia. TCRdb fed the reads into MiXCR, producing one record per CDR3 protein. The sample includes a few hundred thousand distinct CDR3 sequences, around 60% seen only once; the top ten take roughly 29%. The specimen sequenced was sorted CD4+, CD8+, or CD8+CD57+ T cells (not recorded which) from PBMCs. The receptors derive from a human donor in good health. CDR3s leave out the opening cysteine and the closing phenylalanine or tryptophan.

>TRBJ1-6|TRBV7-9
ASSLQGAGSPLH
>TRBJ2-2|TRBV19
ASQLFRAPPNTGELF
>TRBJ2-1|TRBV15
ATSKDRGRNEQF
>TRBJ1-2|TRBV20-1
SARAGGTGGYGYT
>TRBJ1-6|TRBV12-3/TRBV12-4
ASSLRQGGSPLH
>TRBJ2-7|TRBV25-1
ASSESPGQRSTYEQY
>TRBJ1-5|TRBV29-1
SVEIGTGQPQH
>TRBJ1-1|TRBV20-1
SARGLTGDTEAF
>TRBJ1-2|TRBV14
ASSQEAYGYT
>TRBJ1-1|TRBV7-9
ASSLTGTVPYTEAF
>TRBJ2-1|TRBV10-1
ASSERQGLRGEQF
>TRBJ2-7|TRBV10-3
ASSWGGVSIYEQY
>TRBJ2-5|TRBV7-9
ASSLEQGGDETQY
>TRBJ2-5|TRBV10-3
AIRSGTQETQY
>TRBJ2-7|TRBV27
ASSPGTVGYEQY
>TRBJ1-4|TRBV7-9
ASSQGGFEKLF
>TRBJ1-6|TRBV5-4
ASSSAGWNSPLH
>TRBJ1-5|TRBV6-5
AISDSQGGAQPQH
>TRBJ2-5|TRBV12-3/TRBV12-4
ASSFVGETQY
>TRBJ1-2|TRBV4-1
ASSPDAAGDGYT
>TRBJ1-4|TRBV5-1
ASSLAGQGTNEKLF
>TRBJ2-3|TRBV19
ASSTFGGERTDTQY
>TRBJ2-1|TRBV5-4
ASSLEYNPDEQF
>TRBJ2-7|TRBV12-3/TRBV12-4
ASSFQGTSYEQY
>TRBJ2-7|TRBV12-3/TRBV12-4
ASSPLYEQY
>TRBJ2-3|TRBV2
ARSTPGQVSDTQY
>TRBJ2-2|TRBV12-5
ASGHERGRTGELF
>TRBJ2-1|TRBV6-6
ASNYGTSGENEQF
>TRBJ2-5|TRBV15
ATSSGVETQY
>TRBJ2-7|TRBV6-4
ASRRTGVNEQY
>TRBJ2-1|TRBV25-1
ASSEGQDYNEQF
>TRBJ1-3|TRBV10-1
AISGTGGTDTIY
>TRBJ1-1|TRBV9
ASSVDGRGTGSF
>TRBJ2-1|TRBV12-5
ASGLVMDSPF
>TRBJ1-5|TRBV6-5
ASSYAQGNRPQH
>TRBJ2-7|TRBV5-8
ASSSGNSYEQY
>-|TRBV7-9
ASSQSGTELYEQY
>TRBJ1-6|TRBV7-6
ASSPYLGNDSPLH
>TRBJ1-2|TRBV20-1
SADSGQNFYGYT
>TRBJ1-2|TRBV12-3/TRBV12-4
ASSSGTTNYGYT
>TRBJ2-7|TRBV25-1
ASSEGGGQGAREQY
>TRBJ1-6|TRBV20-1
SASRPDNSPLH
>TRBJ2-7|TRBV7-6
ASSPNGLAREQY
>TRBJ2-5|TRBV9
ASSLRTSGGPTPSGTQY
>TRBJ2-7|TRBV24-1
ATSDSSSYEQY
>TRBJ2-7|TRBV6-5
ASSGSGAEQY
>TRBJ2-5|TRBV7-3
ANPPLDRGLETQY
>TRBJ1-3|TRBV6-4
ASSDPRTNTIY
>TRBJ2-3|TRBV27
ASSFLSGRGSDTQY
>TRBJ2-3|TRBV24-1
ATSRQDSTQY
>TRBJ1-1|TRBV9
ASSSDQGAATAF
>TRBJ1-1|TRBV7-6
ASSLGMGHTNTEAF